The 4 T cell receptor beta chains below were found in one sample sequenced in a study of shared clonotypes between healthy human individuals (TCRdb year 2020). Libraries were prepared through the immunoSEQ multiplex PCR assay. TCRdb holds this immuneACCESS table with in-frame rearrangements only. Some clones are missing; in checked studies, unresolved V genes explain under half, and the rest has no known cause. Counted in this sample were some 2,000,000 clones; 90% to 97% of them appeared once. Of the sample, over 0.1% falls within the top ten clones. The sample consisted of naive CD4+ T cells sorted from blood. The cell subset or site label of this sample denotes: CD45RA+ positively selected. These receptors all stem from a young man in good health.

The V gene is TRBV12-5, the J gene TRBJ2-2; D gene uncertain. The CDR3 has 14 amino acids. CDR1 and CDR2 from the germline V gene are LGHNT and FRNRAP. V was clipped by 7 bases and J by 5 bases, with 14 bases between them. CDR3 DNA: TGTGCTAGTGCCGCCCAAAGCCGGACCGGGGAGCTGTTTTTT. This gives the protein CASAAQSRTGELFF.

The rearrangement uses TRBV6-6 and TRBJ2-3; D assignment may be TRBD1 or TRBD2 (5 bases each). The ends were cut back, 0 bases at V and 4 bases at J, with 11 bases in the middle. The germline V gene encodes CDR1 MNHNY and CDR2 SVGAGI (reference sequence). There are 15 residues in the CDR3. CDR3 in DNA: TGTGCCAGCAGTTACTCGGGGGAGAGAGCAGATACGCAGTATTTT. Amino acid sequence: CASSYSGERADTQYF.

The V and J genes are TRBV6-1 and TRBJ2-7, with 7 bases identical to TRBD1. CDR1 MNHNS and CDR2 SASEGT come from the germline V gene. This CDR3 is 15 amino acids long. The junction had 10 bases not matched to a gene; V was cut back by 6 bases and J by 2 bases. CDR3 region: CASSPRDSGAYEQYF. The CDR3 DNA follows: TGTGCCAGCAGCCCTAGGGACAGTGGAGCCTACGAGCAGTACTTC.

A note on this clone: Additional DNA sequences in this sample encode the identical CDR3. This rearrangement joins TRBV6-5 to TRBJ1-6; 8 bases fit TRBD1. The germline CDR1 and CDR2 sequences are MNHEY and SVGAGI. The CDR3 is made up of 13 amino acids. V shed 8 bases and J 4 bases; nucleotides not matched to a gene: 1. CDR3 bases: TGTGCCAGCCGGACAGGGTATAATTCACCCCTCCACTTT. Its translation: CASRTGYNSPLHF.